Each of the 11 T cell receptor beta chains below was sequenced from the same sample in a study of T cell responses to AZD1222 COVID-19 vaccine. The data were produced by immunoSEQ multiplex PCR, yet TCRdb's version contains in-frame clones alone and is incomplete. The data show approximately 270,000 clones, with around 92% seen just once and 0.55% held by the top ten. Material: peripheral blood, obtained 28 days after the second AZD1222 dose. Receptor source: an adult who received the AZD1222 COVID-19 vaccine.

The chain is built from TRBV5-1 and TRBJ1-5; no reliable D call. The CDR3 runs 15 residues. V lost 0 bases and J 0 bases, leaving 7 bases between the germline ends. CDR1 SGHRS and CDR2 YFSETQ come from the germline V gene. CDR3 sequence reads: CASSLEGSSNQPQHF. In DNA, the CDR3 is TGCGCCAGCAGCTTGGAAGGGTCTAGCAATCAGCCCCAGCATTTT.

For this clone: The sample has other DNA sequences that encode this CDR3 too. This chain uses TRBV28 with TRBJ2-3; unclear D gene. This CDR3 region has 12 residues. V was pared by 9 bases and J by 0 bases, with 7 bases between. Germline lookup yields CDR1 MDHEN and CDR2 SYDVKM. CDR3 bases: TGTGCCAGTCGAAAGAGCACAGATACGCAGTATTTT. Protein sequence: CASRKSTDTQYF.

V and J are TRBV5-8 and TRBJ2-2; 12 positions match TRBD2. Germline V gene sequence: CDR1 SGHTS, CDR2 YDEGEE. The CDR3 has 16 amino acids. Germline trimming cut 3 bases from V and 4 bases from J; bases unmatched to any gene: 4. The CDR3, as DNA: TGTGCCAGCAGCTCTGGACTAGCGGGGTCCACCGGGGAGCTGTTTTTT. This codes for CASSSGLAGSTGELFF. The complete variable domain, with remaining parts taken from reference TRBV5-8 and TRBJ2-2, reads EAGVTQSPTHLIKTRGQQATLRCSPISGHTSVYWYQQALGLGLQFLLWYDEGEERNRGNFPPRFSGRQFPNYSSELNVNALELEDSALYLCASSSGLAGSTGELFFGEGSRLTVL.

The chain combines TRBV18 with TRBJ1-6; 10 nucleotides match TRBD1. Trimming cost V 5 bases and J 10 bases; bases outside gene matches: 8. Germline V lookup: CDR1 KGHSH, CDR2 LQKENI. CDR3 size: 15 residues. CDR3 in DNA: TGTGCCAGCTCAACGACAGGGGGCGCCGGCTCACCCCTCCACTTT. Its protein is CASSTTGGAGSPLHF.

V and J are TRBV5-4 and TRBJ1-4; perhaps TRBD1 as D (5 bases). V was clipped by 10 bases and J by 4 bases, with 23 bases between them. This CDR3 region has 16 residues. Germline V CDR1 and CDR2: SGHNT, YYREEE (reference sequence). CDR3 coding DNA: TGTGCCGGAGCGGACCGCCTCGGGGGGATTAATGAAAAACTGTTTTTT. Its translation: CAGADRLGGINEKLFF.

The chain is built from TRBV7-9 and TRBJ2-2; D ambiguous. The CDR3 length is 13 residues. V was clipped by 5 bases and J by 6 bases, with 10 bases between them. Germline CDR1 SEHNR, CDR2 FQNEAQ (reference sequence). The CDR3 is CASSEDPAGELFF. DNA of the CDR3: TGTGCCAGCAGCGAGGACCCAGCCGGGGAGCTGTTTTTT.

This chain connects TRBV27 to TRBJ2-7; possibly TRBD1 or TRBD2 for D (6 bases each). V dropped 5 bases and J dropped 7 bases, with 18 bases sitting between them. The CDR3 runs 14 residues. The germline V gene encodes CDR1 MNHEY and CDR2 SMNVEV (reference sequence). This CDR3 is CASSVSPLGGEQYF. The CDR3 nucleotides are TGTGCCAGCAGTGTAAGCCCCCTAGGGGGGGAGCAGTACTTC.

The V and J genes are TRBV29-1 and TRBJ2-1; either TRBD1 or TRBD2 may fit D (5 bases each). The CDR3 has 13 amino acids. Germline V lookup: CDR1 SQVTM, CDR2 ANQGSEA. V shed 6 bases and J shed 12 bases, with 21 bases lying between them. The CDR3 here is CSVLRDRGFGQFF. The CDR3 nucleotides read TGCAGCGTCCTCCGGGACCGCGGTTTTGGGCAGTTCTTC.

As DNA, the CDR3 is TGTGCCAGCAGGACAAATTATGGCTACACCTTC. Translated, it gives CASRTNYGYTF. The J gene is TRBJ1-2, the V gene TRBV27; D is unclear. CDR3 size: 11 residues. Germline V gene data show CDR1 as MNHEY and CDR2 as SMNVEV (reference sequence). With 6 bases removed from V and 5 bases from J, the gap between germline ends came to 7 bases.

This chain links TRBV7-2 with TRBJ2-7; 8 bases align to TRBD1. CDR3 length: 15 amino acids. Per the germline V gene, CDR1 is SGHTA and CDR2 is FQGNSA. Trimming took 8 bases from V and 2 from J; bases not matched to a gene: 11. The CDR3 is CASGGGQGPPYEQYF. The CDR3 bases are TGTGCCAGCGGTGGCGGACAGGGTCCCCCCTACGAGCAGTACTTC.

This clone appeared a single time. The chain couples TRBV5-5 to TRBJ2-2; D unclear. Trimming shortened V by 4 bases and J by 5 bases, and 9 bases separated the two germline ends. CDR1 and CDR2 from the germline V gene are SGHKS and YYEKEE (reference sequence). The CDR3 contains 13 residues. This CDR3 reads CASSNDPTGELFF. CDR3 in DNA: TGTGCCAGCAGCAATGACCCAACCGGGGAGCTGTTTTTT.